Each of the 20 T cell receptor beta chains below was sequenced from the same sample in a study of T cell responses to AZD1222 COVID-19 vaccine. Sequencing used immunoSEQ multiplex PCR; TCRdb keeps in-frame clones, though not all of them. Here the sample spans approximately 200,000 clones, roughly 92% being singletons. The source material was peripheral blood, sampled 28 days after the second AZD1222 dose. These receptors all stem from an adult who received the AZD1222 COVID-19 vaccine.

J is TRBJ2-3 and V is TRBV13, with D perhaps TRBD1 or TRBD2 (5 bases each). Germline assignment: CDR1 PRHDT and CDR2 FYEKMQ (reference sequence). Trimming cost V 2 bases and J 0 bases, with 9 bases left between them. This CDR3 region has 15 residues. In DNA, the CDR3 is TGTGCCAGCAGCTTATGGGACCCCAGCACAGATACGCAGTATTTT. This sequence encodes CASSLWDPSTDTQYF.

This clone has a single count. This rearrangement joins TRBV29-1 to TRBJ1-1, with D possibly matching TRBD1 (6 bases). V was clipped by 6 bases and J by 6 bases, with 26 bases between them. This CDR3 has 16 amino acids. Germline CDR1 reads SQVTM; CDR2 reads ANQGSEA. The CDR3 region has the DNA TGCAGCGTCAAGGGAGTACAGGGTCCGGGGATCGCTGAAGCTTTCTTT. Protein product: CSVKGVQGPGIAEAFF.

The rearrangement joins TRBV6-5 to TRBJ1-2, with 9 bases fitting TRBD1. The germline V gene has CDR1 MNHEY and CDR2 SVGAGI. V lost 7 bases and J lost 8; bases outside the gene matches: 11. The CDR3 totals 14 residues. CDR3 in amino acids: CASKNRDRVGGYTF. The CDR3 DNA sequence: TGTGCCAGCAAAAACCGGGACAGGGTTGGCGGCTACACCTTC.

This clone appeared once. The V and J genes are TRBV15 and TRBJ2-1; 11 nucleotides align to TRBD2. V lost 2 bases and J lost 7; bases outside the gene matches: 7. The germline gives CDR1 LNHNV, CDR2 YYDKDF (reference sequence). CDR3 size: 16 residues. The CDR3 protein is CATSRNLAGGGNEQFF. The CDR3 DNA reads TGTGCCACCAGCAGAAACCTAGCGGGAGGTGGAAATGAGCAGTTCTTC.

The rearrangement links TRBV21-1 to TRBJ2-7; TRBD1, the D gene given by the table, was not confirmed from the DNA. TRBV21-1 represents a pseudogene. The CDR3 extends over 14 amino acids. The CDR3 nucleotides are TGTGCCAGCAGCAAAGAGGACAGGGAGAGAGAGCAGTACTTC. It specifies CASSKEDREREQYF.

As DNA, the CDR3 is TGTGCCTGGAGTGGGGTCCGGAATTCTGAAGCTTTCTTT. Its translation: CAWSGVRNSEAFF. This sequence joins TRBV30 and TRBJ1-1; D call uncertain. The CDR3 length is 13 residues. V was shortened by 1 base and J by 6 bases, with 12 bases between the two germline ends. The germline gives CDR1 GTSNPN, CDR2 SVGIG (reference sequence).

The V gene is TRBV3-1 (or the pseudogene TRBV3-2), the J gene TRBJ1-6; 10 nucleotides agree with TRBD1. With 4 bases clipped from V and 9 bases from J, the junction kept 6 bases outside the gene matches. This CDR3 has 15 amino acids. From germline, CDR1 is LGHDT and CDR2 YNNKEL (reference sequence). The CDR3 region is CASSRRGQGTSPLHF. The CDR3 DNA reads as TGTGCCAGCAGCCGCCGGGGACAGGGGACTTCACCCCTCCACTTT.

This rearrangement joins TRBV7-9 to TRBJ2-7; D is undetermined. Trimming stripped 2 bases from V and 2 bases from J, with 7 bases between. CDR3 length equals 13 residues. The germline V gene encodes CDR1 SEHNR and CDR2 FQNEAQ (reference sequence). CDR3 in amino acids: CASSLYETYEQYF. The CDR3 nucleotides are TGTGCCAGCAGCTTATATGAGACCTACGAGCAGTACTTC.

The rearrangement uses TRBV28 and TRBJ1-4; no clear D. The ends were cut back, 3 bases at V and 4 bases at J, with 12 bases in the middle. The CDR3 totals 15 residues. CDR1 is MDHEN and CDR2 is SYDVKM in the germline V gene. The chain's CDR3 is CASSFEAANNEKLFF. The DNA of the CDR3 is TGTGCCAGCAGTTTCGAGGCAGCCAATAATGAAAAACTGTTTTTT.

This chain joins TRBV30 and TRBJ2-2; D gene unclear. CDR1 and CDR2 (germline): GTSNPN, SVGIG (reference sequence). The CDR3 runs 14 residues. V was clipped by 0 bases and J by 0 bases, with 5 bases between them. CDR3 loop: CAWSVLPNTGELFF. The CDR3 nucleotides read TGTGCCTGGAGTGTACTCCCGAACACCGGGGAGCTGTTTTTT.

The rearrangement uses TRBV2 and TRBJ1-6, with D tentatively TRBD1 (5 bases). Germline V gene lookup returns CDR1 SNHLY and CDR2 FYNNEI. This CDR3 spans 14 amino acids. The V end was cut by 6 bases, the J end by 7 bases, with 13 bases between. CDR3 loop: CASSPEGKNSPLHF. DNA for the CDR3: TGTGCCAGCAGCCCCGAGGGGAAAAATTCACCCCTCCACTTT.

The chain links TRBV5-4 to TRBJ1-2; 10 positions agree with TRBD1. CDR3 length: 14 residues. Trimming removed 5 bases from V and 3 bases from J; junction bases left unmatched: 4. Per the germline V gene, CDR1 is SGHNT and CDR2 is YYREEE (reference sequence). The CDR3 DNA is TGTGCCAGCAGGTCCGGGACAGGGGACTATGGCTACACCTTC. This encodes CASRSGTGDYGYTF.

This clone was detected once. The gene calls are TRBV10-2 and TRBJ2-7, with 9 bases that match TRBD2. CDR1 WSHSY and CDR2 SAAADI come from the germline V gene. With 8 bases clipped from V and 5 bases from J, the junction kept 16 bases outside the gene matches. This CDR3 is built from 16 residues. CDR3 DNA: TGCGCCAGCGTAGGATCGGCTAGCGGGACCTTCAACGAGCAGTACTTC. Translated: CASVGSASGTFNEQYF.

This clone came up a few times. The V gene is TRBV28, the J gene TRBJ2-5, with 8 bases lining up with TRBD1. CDR3 size: 17 residues. The V and J ends lost 1 base and 3 bases, in that order; junction bases with no gene match: 10. Germline V gene data show CDR1 as MDHEN and CDR2 as SYDVKM. CDR3 in amino acids: CASSLSVTGTGKETQYF. The CDR3 region has the DNA TGTGCCAGCAGTTTATCCGTAACCGGGACAGGAAAAGAGACCCAGTACTTC. Full variable domain (missing parts from reference TRBV28 and TRBJ2-5): DVKVTQSSRYLVKRTGEKVFLECVQDMDHENMFWYRQDPGLGLRLIYFSYDVKMKEKGDIPEGYSVSREKKERFSLILESASTNQTSMYLCASSLSVTGTGKETQYFGPGTRLLVL.

This sequence joins TRBV24-1 and TRBJ2-1; 11 nucleotides match TRBD1. Germline V gene sequence: CDR1 KGHDR, CDR2 SFDVKD. This CDR3 comprises 15 residues. Trimming took 3 bases from V and 6 from J; bases not matched to a gene: 3. In DNA form, the CDR3 reads TGTGCCACCAGTGATCCGGGACAGGGGGTCAATGAGCAGTTCTTC. It translates to CATSDPGQGVNEQFF.

This clone was seen once. The chain joins TRBV7-9 to TRBJ1-4, with D possibly being TRBD1 (5 bases). The germline V gene encodes CDR1 SEHNR and CDR2 FQNEAQ (reference sequence). The CDR3 spans 16 residues. The V gene lost 0 bases and the J gene lost 0 bases, with 8 bases spanning the gap. The CDR3 region has the DNA TGTGCCAGCAGCTTAGCGATGGGGCCAACTAATGAAAAACTGTTTTTT. This sequence encodes CASSLAMGPTNEKLFF.

This sequence joins TRBV3-1 (or the pseudogene TRBV3-2) and TRBJ2-7, with 9 bases identical to TRBD2. The CDR3 runs to 16 residues. Germline V gene data show CDR1 as LGHDT and CDR2 as YNNKEL (reference sequence). V shed 3 bases and J 3 bases; nucleotides not matched to a gene: 9. CDR3 DNA sequence: TGTGCCAGCAGCCAGGGACCGGGGCGGGAGGGCTACGAGCAGTACTTC. Its protein product is CASSQGPGREGYEQYF.

This chain joins TRBV27 and TRBJ1-2, with D possibly matching TRBD1 (5 bases). The CDR3 spans 15 residues. Germline values: CDR1 MNHEY, CDR2 SMNVEV (reference sequence). Deletions cut 8 bases from V and 4 bases from J, with 20 bases between. In DNA form, the CDR3 reads TGTGCCAGCCGAAACCCCGGGACGGGGGTCTATGGCTACACCTTC. Residues: CASRNPGTGVYGYTF.

The chain joins TRBV27 to TRBJ2-3; no clear D gene. The length of the CDR3 is 13 residues. V was trimmed by 3 bases and J by 8 bases, leaving 12 bases between them. Germline CDR1 MNHEY, CDR2 SMNVEV (reference sequence). CDR3 in amino acids: CASSLAGWGTQYF. The CDR3 DNA reads TGTGCCAGCAGTTTGGCTGGATGGGGTACGCAGTATTTT.

The J gene is TRBJ1-5, the V gene TRBV5-1; possibly TRBD1 for D (5 bases). In germline, CDR1 is SGHRS, CDR2 YFSETQ. Trimming left V 2 bases short and J 8 bases short, with 14 bases between. The CDR3 has 14 residues. The CDR3 bases are TGCGCCAGCAGCTTTGGGACTCCGGACAAGCCCCAGCATTTT. This sequence encodes CASSFGTPDKPQHF.